Following are 18 T cell receptor beta chains from one sample sequenced in a study of OX40 agonist ivuxolimab in advanced cancers. Using immunoSEQ multiplex PCR, the repertoire was profiled, and TCRdb retains in-frame clones only, with some absent. The sample has some 60,000 clones, 80% to 90% seen once. The sequencing here drew on CD4+ or CD8+ T cells sorted from blood, taken in a trial of the OX40 agonist ivuxolimab. The receptors were gathered from an adult with an advanced solid tumor such as melanoma, head and neck, liver or kidney cancer.

This chain connects TRBV9 to TRBJ2-2; 8 bases align to TRBD2. The germline V gene has CDR1 SGDLS and CDR2 YYNGEE. This CDR3 has 14 residues. Trimming removed 4 bases from V and 7 bases from J; junction bases left unmatched: 6. The CDR3 sequence is CASSPQTSGGELFF. The CDR3 nucleotides are TGTGCCAGCAGCCCCCAAACTAGCGGCGGGGAGCTGTTTTTT.

This chain uses TRBV5-6 with TRBJ2-3; D gene ambiguous. This CDR3 is 16 amino acids long. V was trimmed by 1 base and J by 5 bases, leaving 17 bases between them. The germline CDR1 and CDR2 sequences are SGHDT and YYEEEE. The CDR3, as DNA: TGTGCCAGCAGCTTGTATTTTGGCGGACCGGGAGATACGCAGTATTTT. Its protein product is CASSLYFGGPGDTQYF.

A single count supports this clone. This chain joins TRBV6-1 and TRBJ2-1; D remains unclear. Between the trimmed V and J ends, which lost 2 bases and 0 bases, there was a span of 8 bases. Germline V CDR1 and CDR2: MNHNS, SASEGT. The CDR3 totals 15 residues. The CDR3 DNA is TGTGCCAGCAGTGAAAGCGTATCCTCCTACAATGAGCAGTTCTTC. Protein: CASSESVSSYNEQFF.

The chain couples TRBV6-4 to TRBJ2-2, with TRBD1 matching 10 bases. This CDR3 is 18 amino acids long. The trim removed 3 bases at V and 7 bases at J, leaving 14 bases unmatched. Germline loops: CDR1 MRHNA, CDR2 SNTAGT. CDR3 region: CASSDKTGGAEWDGELFF. CDR3 nucleotides: TGTGCCAGCAGTGATAAGACAGGGGGCGCAGAATGGGACGGGGAGCTGTTTTTT.

This clone occurred a few times. This chain uses TRBV10-1 with TRBJ1-2; 7 bases are shared with TRBD1. The ends lost 8 bases at V and 3 bases at J; junction bases unmatched: 6. The CDR3 runs to 13 residues. Germline V gene data show CDR1 as WNHNN and CDR2 as SYGVQD (reference sequence). For the CDR3, the DNA is TGCGCCAGCGCAGACAGGGATTACTATGGCTACACCTTC. This translates into CASADRDYYGYTF.

The chain joins TRBV11-2 to TRBJ2-7, with 8 bases matching TRBD2. The length of the CDR3 is 15 residues. CDR1 SGHAT and CDR2 FQNNGV come from the germline V gene. With 5 bases clipped from V and 2 bases from J, the junction kept 8 bases outside the gene matches. The CDR3 sequence is CASSPGGVLTYEQYV. DNA of the CDR3: TGTGCCAGCAGCCCCGGGGGGGTACTAACCTACGAGCAGTACGTC.

This clone has more than one count but fewer than ten. V gene TRBV6-6 combines with J gene TRBJ2-7, with 9 nucleotides matching TRBD1. Germline values: CDR1 MNHNY, CDR2 SVGAGI (reference sequence). The CDR3 is 12 residues long. The ends lost 5 bases at V and 9 bases at J; junction bases unmatched: 5. The CDR3 nucleotides read TGTGCCAGCAGTGACCGGGACAGGGCGCAGTACGTC. Its translation is CASSDRDRAQYV.

The V call is TRBV18, the J call TRBJ1-1; D might be TRBD1 (6 bases). Trimming pared 4 bases from V and 4 bases from J, leaving 10 bases between. CDR3 length: 13 amino acids. The germline V gene has CDR1 KGHSH and CDR2 LQKENI. DNA of the CDR3: TGTGCCAGCTCACAATCCAGGGGCACTGAAGCTTTCTTT. It specifies CASSQSRGTEAFF.

This clone was recorded once. V gene TRBV5-5 combines with J gene TRBJ2-1, with a tentative D call TRBD1 (6 bases). The V and J ends lost 4 bases and 2 bases respectively, with 13 bases between them. CDR1 is SGHKS, CDR2 YYEKEE, per germline (reference sequence). The CDR3 is made up of 15 amino acids. CDR3 region: CASSQDRTTYNEQFF. In DNA, the CDR3 is TGTGCCAGCAGCCAAGACAGGACAACCTACAATGAGCAGTTCTTC.

The chain joins TRBV6-5 to TRBJ1-1, with 9 bases identical to TRBD1. The CDR3 length is 14 residues. Germline V gives CDR1 MNHEY, CDR2 SVGAGI. The junction had 7 bases not matched to a gene; V was cut back by 7 bases and J by 4 bases. The CDR3 loop is CASTLTGGFTEAFF. The DNA for the CDR3 is TGTGCCAGCACCCTGACAGGGGGTTTCACTGAAGCTTTCTTT.

CDR3 nucleotides: TGTGCCAGCAGGGGACAGCCGAACACTGAAGCTTTCTTT. Translating it yields CASRGQPNTEAFF. The genes are TRBV6-4 and TRBJ1-1, with 7 bases matching TRBD1. Per the germline V gene, CDR1 is MRHNA and CDR2 is SNTAGT. The CDR3 has 13 residues. J lost 1 base, V lost 6 bases, and 2 bases had no gene match.

J is TRBJ1-4 and V is TRBV5-1, with 9 bases aligning to TRBD1. With 2 bases clipped from V and 6 bases from J, the junction kept 2 bases outside the gene matches. This CDR3 is 14 amino acids long. Germline V CDR1 and CDR2: SGHRS, YFSETQ. CDR3 loop: CASSFGQGHEKLFF. CDR3 sequence (DNA): TGCGCCAGCAGCTTCGGACAGGGGCATGAAAAACTGTTTTTT. Combining the CDR3 with reference TRBV5-1 and TRBJ1-4 gives the whole variable domain KAGVTQTPRYLIKTRGQQVTLSCSPISGHRSVSWYQQTPGQGLQFLFEYFSETQRNKGNFPGRFSGRQFSNSRSEMNVSTLELGDSALYLCASSFGQGHEKLFFGSGTQLSVL.

The V gene is TRBV7-9, the J gene TRBJ1-1; a weak D match, TRBD1 (6 bases). V was cut by 4 bases and J by 1 base, with 13 bases left in between. The germline CDR1 and CDR2 sequences are SEHNR and FQNEAQ (reference sequence). This CDR3 has 15 amino acids. CDR3 protein: CASSSRRTANTEAFF. In DNA, the CDR3 is TGTGCCAGCAGCTCCCGTCGGACAGCGAACACTGAAGCTTTCTTT.

The chain joins TRBV19 to TRBJ1-4; unclear D gene. Deletions cut 3 bases from V and 0 bases from J, with 5 bases between. The germline CDR1 and CDR2 sequences are LNHDA and SQIVND (reference sequence). The CDR3 consists of 14 residues. The CDR3 loop reads CASSIQSTNEKLFF. The CDR3 DNA sequence: TGTGCCAGTAGTATTCAATCAACTAATGAAAAACTGTTTTTT.

This chain joins TRBV21-1 and TRBJ2-7; the tabulated D call, TRBD1, remains unverified against the DNA. TRBV21-1 is an annotated pseudogene. The CDR3 consists of 13 residues. CDR3 in amino acids: CAKSTTPLKGQYV. Here the CDR3 DNA reads TGTGCCAAGTCGACCACCCCTTTAAAGGGGCAGTACGTC.

This sequence joins TRBV14 and TRBJ2-3; D ambiguous. The CDR3 contains 17 residues. Trimming pared 1 base from V and 3 bases from J, leaving 17 bases between. Germline V CDR1 and CDR2: SGHDN, FVKESK. The DNA of the CDR3 is TGTGCCAGCAGCCAAGGTTCTGTGGGGTTGGGGACAGATACGCAGTATTTT. It codes for CASSQGSVGLGTDTQYF.

J is TRBJ2-1 and V is TRBV2; D may match TRBD1 or TRBD2 (5 bases each). Germline assignment: CDR1 SNHLY and CDR2 FYNNEI. This CDR3 comprises 15 residues. The V end was cut by 3 bases, the J end by 14 bases, with 23 bases between. The chain's CDR3 is CASSEGDQFILMKFF. For the CDR3, the DNA is TGTGCCAGCAGTGAGGGGGACCAGTTTATTCTCATGAAGTTCTTC.

The gene calls are TRBV9 and TRBJ2-1; 11 bases are shared with TRBD2. This CDR3 has 17 amino acids. The germline V gene has CDR1 SGDLS and CDR2 YYNGEE. Trimming removed 4 bases from V and 4 bases from J; junction bases left unmatched: 10. CDR3 DNA: TGTGCCAGCAGCCCCGGCGTAGGGACTAGCGGATACAATGAGCAGTTCTTC. Residues: CASSPGVGTSGYNEQFF.